This passage covers 23 T cell receptor beta chains from one sample sequenced in a study of T-cell memory formation after mild COVID-19. MiXCR was run by TCRdb on the 5' RACE reads, yielding one entry per CDR3 protein. In the table there are some 190,000 distinct CDR3 sequences, about 17% of which are singletons. The sequencing sample was made of PBMCs or a T cell subset sorted from them (not recorded which). Every receptor here comes from an adult woman who had mild COVID-19 (a few samples of this study predate the infection). Cell type and time point are not known.

This clonotype was recorded a few times. The rearrangement uses TRBV18 and TRBJ2-7; D might be TRBD2 (6 bases). In germline, CDR1 is KGHSH, CDR2 LQKENI. There are 15 residues in the CDR3. The ends were cut back, 5 bases at V and 3 bases at J, with 17 bases in the middle. The CDR3 protein is CASSAPGLADYEQYF. The CDR3 DNA reads as TGTGCCAGCTCAGCTCCGGGACTCGCCGACTACGAGCAGTACTTC.

This clonotype came up a few times. The V and J genes are TRBV18 and TRBJ1-1; D call uncertain. This CDR3 has 12 amino acids. V gave up 6 bases and J gave up 0 bases, with 5 bases separating them. The germline CDR1 and CDR2 sequences are KGHSH and LQKENI. CDR3 amino acids: CASSTLNTEAFF. CDR3 nucleotide sequence: TGTGCCAGCTCTACGCTGAACACTGAAGCTTTCTTT.

This clonotype was picked up a small number of times. The chain carries TRBV20-1 and TRBJ1-2; unclear D gene. Germline V gene data show CDR1 as DFQATT and CDR2 as SNEGSKA (reference sequence). The CDR3 runs to 14 residues. Trimming removed 6 bases at V and 6 bases at J, with 20 bases between. The CDR3 DNA follows: TGCAGTGCAGAGCGGCGAAGGCTTTCTCATGGCTACACCTTC. Translated: CSAERRRLSHGYTF.

In this sample, this clonotype turned up a few times. The chain uses TRBV5-6 and TRBJ1-1; unclear D gene. From germline, CDR1 is SGHDT and CDR2 YYEEEE. The CDR3 has 14 amino acids. Between the trimmed V and J ends, which lost 0 bases and 0 bases, there was a span of 6 bases. The chain's CDR3 is CASSLVAVNTEAFF. Here the CDR3 DNA reads TGTGCCAGCAGCTTGGTTGCCGTGAACACTGAAGCTTTCTTT.

Relative to its sample, this clonotype is medium-sized. The chain employs TRBV12-3 or TRBV12-4 and TRBJ1-1, with D perhaps matching TRBD1 (6 bases). The germline V and J ends were trimmed by 5 bases and 2 bases, with 15 bases remaining between them. The CDR3 totals 15 residues. The CDR3 DNA reads TGTGCCAGCAGTCCTAGACAGGCCCCCAACACTGAAGCTTTCTTT. Its protein is CASSPRQAPNTEAFF.

A few counts support this clonotype. The J gene is TRBJ1-3, the V gene TRBV18; 9 bases match TRBD1. V was clipped by 2 bases and J by 4 bases; unmatched bases: 3. The CDR3 totals 15 residues. Looked up from germline, CDR1 is KGHSH and CDR2 is LQKENI. CDR3: CASSPGTGTGNTIYF. The DNA of the CDR3 is TGTGCCAGCTCACCAGGGACAGGGACCGGAAACACCATATATTTT. Full variable domain (missing parts from reference TRBV18 and TRBJ1-3): NAGVMQNPRHLVRRRGQEARLRCSPMKGHSHVYWYRQLPEEGLKFMVYLQKENIIDESGMPKERFSAEFPKEGPSILRIQQVVRGDSAAYFCASSPGTGTGNTIYFGEGSWLTVV.

The chain carries TRBV3-1 and TRBJ2-2, with TRBD2 matching 14 bases. Germline CDR1 and CDR2: LGHDT and YNNKEL (reference sequence). The CDR3 is made up of 16 amino acids. The V gene end was trimmed by 4 bases and the J gene end by 9 bases; junction bases not matched to a gene: 7. The CDR3: CASSLGTSGRFRELFF. CDR3 bases: TGTGCCAGCAGCCTAGGGACTAGCGGGAGATTCAGGGAGCTGTTTTTT.

This clonotype came up many times. This chain links TRBV24-1 with TRBJ2-7, with 14 nucleotides matching TRBD2. CDR1 KGHDR and CDR2 SFDVKD come from the germline V gene. The CDR3 has 14 residues. V was clipped by 4 bases and J by 13 bases; unmatched bases: 8. CDR3 residues: CATSDPWTSGRTYF. The CDR3 nucleotides are TGTGCCACCAGTGACCCTTGGACTAGCGGGAGGACTTACTTC.

The rearrangement links TRBV7-9 to TRBJ2-1; 10 positions agree with TRBD2. V was pared by 4 bases and J by 5 bases, with 5 bases of the junction left unmatched. This CDR3 region has 15 residues. Per the germline V gene, CDR1 is SEHNR and CDR2 is FQNEAQ (reference sequence). The CDR3 here is CASSYPSGGNNEQFF. The CDR3 bases are TGTGCCAGCAGCTATCCTAGCGGGGGCAACAATGAGCAGTTCTTC.

This chain connects TRBV30 to TRBJ1-5; no definite D call. Trimming took 2 bases from V and 4 from J, leaving 15 bases between them. CDR1 GTSNPN and CDR2 SVGIG come from the germline V gene (reference sequence). The CDR3 has 15 residues. The CDR3 DNA reads as TGTGCCTGGAGTCGGCAGGCGACGGGGAATCAGCCCCAGCATTTT. It yields the protein CAWSRQATGNQPQHF.

V and J are TRBV21-1 and TRBJ2-7; TRBD2 is the table's D call and was not checked against the DNA. TRBV21-1 is designated a pseudogene. The CDR3 extends over 16 amino acids. CDR3 loop: CASSKMTSGGKGEQYF. The DNA for the CDR3 is TGTGCCAGCAGCAAGATGACTAGCGGGGGTAAGGGCGAGCAGTACTTC.

This clonotype appeared many times. This chain uses TRBV24-1 with TRBJ2-5; TRBD1 aligns across 7 bases. The V gene's germline CDR1 is KGHDR and CDR2 SFDVKD. Trimming at V came to 3 bases and at J to 2 bases, leaving 8 bases not matched to a gene. The CDR3 runs to 16 residues. The CDR3 coding sequence is TGTGCCACCAGTGATCCGGGACAGCCCCCACAAGAGACCCAGTACTTC. This gives the protein CATSDPGQPPQETQYF.

There are a few counts of this clonotype. The rearrangement joins TRBV5-1 to TRBJ1-2; D is unclear. The CDR3 length is 14 residues. The V gene's germline CDR1 is SGHRS and CDR2 YFSETQ. V was cut by 0 bases and J by 3 bases, with 9 bases left in between. Written as DNA, the CDR3 is TGCGCCAGCAGCTTGGCAGGATGGGACTATGGCTACACCTTC. Protein: CASSLAGWDYGYTF.

This clonotype was observed a handful of times. The chain carries TRBV9 and TRBJ2-2, with D unresolved. The V gene lost 0 bases and the J gene lost 5 bases, with 2 bases spanning the gap. The length of the CDR3 is 12 residues. From germline, CDR1 is SGDLS and CDR2 YYNGEE. The CDR3 region has the DNA TGTGCCAGCAGCGTAGTAACCGGGGAGCTGTTTTTT. Translating it yields CASSVVTGELFF.

There are many counts of this clonotype. The gene calls are TRBV12-3 or TRBV12-4 and TRBJ1-5, with D perhaps TRBD1 (6 bases). CDR3 length equals 13 residues. V was shortened by 6 bases and J by 5 bases, with 11 bases between the two germline ends. CDR3 region: CASSPGVYQPQHF. CDR3 DNA: TGTGCCAGCAGCCCAGGGGTTTATCAGCCCCAGCATTTT.

This clonotype was detected a few times. V and J are TRBV7-9 and TRBJ1-5; a weak D match, TRBD1 (5 bases). CDR3 length: 17 amino acids. CDR1 is SEHNR, CDR2 FQNEAQ, per germline (reference sequence). Trimming shortened V by 4 bases and J by 1 base, and 17 bases separated the two germline ends. This CDR3 reads CASSWGPTGVSNQPQHF. As DNA, the CDR3 is TGTGCCAGCAGCTGGGGACCCACCGGGGTGAGCAATCAGCCCCAGCATTTT.

The chain couples TRBV7-8 to TRBJ2-7, with a possible D match to TRBD2 (5 bases). The CDR3 length is 11 residues. Trimming stripped 7 bases from V and 2 bases from J, with 6 bases between. Per the germline V gene, CDR1 is SGHVS and CDR2 is FQNEAQ. CDR3 nucleotides: TGTGCCAGCACCGGGGCCTACGAGCAGTACTTC. It is translated as CASTGAYEQYF. Filled out from reference TRBV7-8 and TRBJ2-7, the complete variable domain reads GAGVSQSPRYKVAKRGQDVALRCDPISGHVSLFWYQQALGQGPEFLTYFQNEAQLDKSGLPSDRFFAERPEGSVSTLKIQRTQQEDSAVYLCASTGAYEQYFGPGTRLTVT.

A few counts support this clonotype. The chain has TRBV6-6 and TRBJ1-1; the match to TRBD1 covers 7 bases. This CDR3 is built from 14 residues. Trimming at V came to 5 bases and at J to 3 bases, leaving 6 bases not matched to a gene. CDR1 and CDR2 from the germline V gene are MNHNY and SVGAGI (reference sequence). As DNA, the CDR3 is TGTGCCAGCAGTAAGACAGGGCCCTACACTGAAGCTTTCTTT. It is translated as CASSKTGPYTEAFF.

V and J are TRBV6-6 and TRBJ2-5, with a possible D match to TRBD1 (6 bases). This CDR3 has 13 amino acids. V gave up 6 bases and J gave up 1 base, with 9 bases separating them. Germline CDR1 is MNHNY and CDR2 is SVGAGI (reference sequence). The CDR3 nucleotides are TGTGCCAGCAGAACGGACAGCCAAGAGACCCAGTACTTC. Translated, it gives CASRTDSQETQYF.

V and J are TRBV20-1 and TRBJ2-7; 9 nucleotides match TRBD1. The CDR3 is made up of 13 amino acids. CDR1 DFQATT and CDR2 SNEGSKA come from the germline V gene (reference sequence). After removal of 5 bases from V and 5 bases from J, the junction contained 7 bases not matched to a gene. CDR3 protein: CSAAGTGRHEQYF. Written as DNA, the CDR3 is TGCAGTGCTGCCGGGACAGGGCGTCACGAGCAGTACTTC.

This chain uses TRBV20-1 with TRBJ2-3; D possibly corresponds to TRBD1 (6 bases). The CDR3 length is 13 residues. V lost 4 bases, J lost 2 bases, and 10 bases lay in between. The germline V gene has CDR1 DFQATT and CDR2 SNEGSKA (reference sequence). CDR3 nucleotides: TGCAGTGCTATAGGACAGAACACAGATACGCAGTATTTT. Translating gives CSAIGQNTDTQYF.

This clonotype occurred many times. Relative to the germline gene, one junction end is altered; a read error may explain this. The V gene is TRBV7-9, the J gene TRBJ2-5, with 7 positions matching TRBD2. Germline CDR1 SEHNR, CDR2 FQNEAQ (reference sequence). The CDR3 loop spans 13 amino acids. The CDR3 loop is CASSLAGAETQYF. The CDR3 DNA is TGCGCCAGCAGCTTGGCGGGAGCGGAGACCCAGTACTTC.

This clonotype was seen a handful of times. CDR3 DNA: TGTGCCAGCAGCCCTCCAGGGGTTTCTGGGGCCAACGTCCTGACTTTC. This sequence encodes CASSPPGVSGANVLTF. The rearrangement uses TRBV7-9 and TRBJ2-6; D is perhaps TRBD1 (6 bases). Trimming shortened V by 5 bases and J by 1 base, and 12 bases separated the two germline ends. Germline V gene data show CDR1 as SEHNR and CDR2 as FQNEAQ (reference sequence). CDR3 length equals 16 residues. Full variable domain (outside the CDR3, taken from reference TRBV7-9 and TRBJ2-6): DTGVSQNPRHKITKRGQNVTFRCDPISEHNRLYWYRQTLGQGPEFLTYFQNEAQLEKSRLLSDRFSAERPKGSFSTLEIQRTEQGDSAMYLCASSPPGVSGANVLTFGAGSRLTVL.